This entry concerns a single TCR beta chain. Every diagnosis used clinical symptoms, serum thyroxine and TRAb, thyroid ultrasound and orbital computed tomography. Isolation of PBMCs was performed on 10 ml fresh peripheral blood. The record originates from a study of T cells in Graves' hyperthyroidism and ophthalmopathy. About the study: Peripheral blood was obtained at initial diagnosis, preceding any treatment.

The investigators amplified TCR beta CDR3 regions from RNA transcripts. Primed by the HTBI set, a first-round RT-PCR was run on the TCR CDR3. Each CDR3 protein is one row after TCRdb ran MiXCR on the multiplex PCR reads. The sample carries roughly 200,000 distinct CDR3 sequences, about 18% recorded once. Germline CDR1 and CDR2: KGHDR and SFDVKD. V lost 2 bases and J lost 6, with 6 bases in between. The CDR3 has 12 amino acids. V gene TRBV24-1 combines with J gene TRBJ1-2; the D is unclear. The specimen was blood. This TCR came from a man between 40 and 49 years old with Graves' hyperthyroidism. The CDR3 reads CATSDWADGYTF. In DNA, the CDR3 is TGTGCCACCAGTGATTGGGCAGATGGCTACACCTTC.